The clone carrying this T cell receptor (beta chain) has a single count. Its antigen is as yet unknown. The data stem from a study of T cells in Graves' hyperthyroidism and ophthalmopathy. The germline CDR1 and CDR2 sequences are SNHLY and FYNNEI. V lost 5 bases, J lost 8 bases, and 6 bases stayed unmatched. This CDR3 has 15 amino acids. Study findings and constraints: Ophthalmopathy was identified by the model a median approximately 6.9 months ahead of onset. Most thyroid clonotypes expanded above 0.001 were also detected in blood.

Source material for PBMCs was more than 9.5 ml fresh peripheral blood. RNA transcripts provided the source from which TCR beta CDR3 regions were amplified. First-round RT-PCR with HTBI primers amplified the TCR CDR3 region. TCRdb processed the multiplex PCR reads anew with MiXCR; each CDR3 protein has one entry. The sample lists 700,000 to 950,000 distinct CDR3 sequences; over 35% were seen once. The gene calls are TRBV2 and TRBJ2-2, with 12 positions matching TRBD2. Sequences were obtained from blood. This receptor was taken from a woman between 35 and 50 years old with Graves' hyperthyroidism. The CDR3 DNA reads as TGTGCCAGCAGTCGGACTAGCGGGACGGTAGGGGAGCTGTTTTTT. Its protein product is CASSRTSGTVGELFF.